A single sample is the source of the 21 T cell receptor beta chains below, sequenced in a study of blood T cell repertoires in COVID-19. Repertoires were generated with immunoSEQ multiplex PCR, while TCRdb's copy carries only in-frame clones and drops some. The table has about 220,000 clones, approximately 80% seen once. Sequenced input: PBMCs or T cells enriched from blood (not recorded which). The receptor set was obtained from a woman between 35 and 50 years old with acute COVID-19.

This chain connects TRBV19 to TRBJ1-6; 10 positions match TRBD1. The CDR3 has 15 residues. V gave up 8 bases and J gave up 10 bases; unmatched junction bases: 11. The germline gives CDR1 LNHDA, CDR2 SQIVND (reference sequence). CDR3 coding DNA: TGTGCCAGTCGTCCCGGGACAGGGGAGAGATCACCCCTCCACTTT. Translated: CASRPGTGERSPLHF.

This chain's CDR3 is CASSYSERAANYGYTF. CDR3 in DNA: TGTGCCAGCAGCTATTCCGAGAGGGCCGCTAACTATGGCTACACCTTC. The chain recombines TRBV11-1 with TRBJ1-2; D remains ambiguous. In germline, CDR1 is SGHAT, CDR2 FQDESV (reference sequence). The CDR3 covers 16 residues. V dropped 4 bases and J dropped 0 bases, with 15 bases sitting between them.

V usage is TRBV15 and J usage is TRBJ1-4; 8 bases are a match to TRBD1. The CDR3 runs to 18 residues. The junction had 9 bases not matched to a gene; V was cut back by 3 bases and J by 0 bases. CDR1 LNHNV and CDR2 YYDKDF come from the germline V gene (reference sequence). The CDR3 is CATSRRDRRYTTNEKLFF. CDR3 coding DNA: TGTGCCACCAGCAGGAGGGACAGGCGCTATACAACTAATGAAAAACTGTTTTTT.

The genes are TRBV28 and TRBJ1-5; TRBD1 matches 9 bases. Germline CDR1 is MDHEN and CDR2 is SYDVKM. The ends lost 6 bases at V and 6 bases at J; junction bases unmatched: 12. The CDR3 extends over 16 amino acids. The CDR3 DNA reads TGTGCCAGCAGCCCCTCACCCGGGACAGGGCGTCAGCCCCAGCATTTT. Its protein product is CASSPSPGTGRQPQHF.

J is TRBJ2-7 and V is TRBV4-3, with a tentative D call TRBD2 (5 bases). Germline V CDR1 and CDR2: LGHNA, YSLEER. Trimming left V 1 base short and J 7 bases short, with 14 bases between. The CDR3 extends over 14 amino acids. The DNA of the CDR3 is TGCGCCAGCAGCCAAGGTCCACAGTCGGGGGAGCAGTACTTC. It codes for CASSQGPQSGEQYF.

The gene calls are TRBV7-2 and TRBJ2-3; D possibly corresponds to TRBD2 (6 bases). Trimming took off 0 bases at V and 5 bases at J, with 9 bases between the two ends. Germline V lookup: CDR1 SGHTA, CDR2 FQGNSA. CDR3 length: 14 residues. CDR3 DNA: TGTGCCAGCAGCTTAGCGGGGGGTGTAGATACGCAGTATTTT. As protein: CASSLAGGVDTQYF.

The V and J genes are TRBV7-2 and TRBJ1-1; maybe TRBD1 (6 bases). Trimming took off 5 bases at V and 1 base at J, with 17 bases between the two ends. CDR3 length equals 16 residues. The germline CDR1 and CDR2 sequences are SGHTA and FQGNSA. Written as DNA, the CDR3 is TGTGCCAGCAGCCGGGGAAACAGGGTCCAGAACACTGAAGCTTTCTTT. As protein: CASSRGNRVQNTEAFF.

The V gene is TRBV9, the J gene TRBJ1-4; 7 positions agree with TRBD1. This CDR3 has 15 amino acids. Trimming removed 4 bases from V and 5 bases from J; junction bases left unmatched: 8. Germline CDR1 reads SGDLS; CDR2 reads YYNGEE. CDR3 bases: TGTGCCAGCAGCAAATTTGGACAGGCCAATGAAAAACTGTTTTTT. This gives the protein CASSKFGQANEKLFF. Drawing the rest from reference TRBV9 and TRBJ1-4, the complete variable domain is DSGVTQTPKHLITATGQRVTLRCSPRSGDLSVYWYQQSLDQGLQFLIQYYNGEERAKGNILERFSAQQFPDLHSELNLSSLELGDSALYFCASSKFGQANEKLFFGSGTQLSVL.

The chain carries TRBV10-2 and TRBJ1-2; D might be TRBD1 (6 bases). The CDR3 covers 17 residues. The ends were cut back, 8 bases at V and 4 bases at J, with 26 bases in the middle. Germline V gene lookup returns CDR1 WSHSY and CDR2 SAAADI. DNA of the CDR3: TGCGCCAGCCGAAAGCCAAAAGGGGGACGGATCCTCTATGGCTACACCTTC. This gives the protein CASRKPKGGRILYGYTF.

The genes are TRBV7-2 and TRBJ2-2, with D maybe TRBD1 (5 bases). The CDR3 covers 14 residues. The V gene's germline CDR1 is SGHTA and CDR2 FQGNSA. V lost 3 bases and J 4 bases, leaving 9 bases between the germline ends. In DNA form, the CDR3 reads TGTGCCAGCAGCTTGCAGGGCAGCACCGGGGAGCTGTTTTTT. Translating it yields CASSLQGSTGELFF.

The rearrangement joins TRBV19 to TRBJ1-6; TRBD1 might be the D (6 bases). V was cut by 4 bases and J by 8 bases, with 9 bases left in between. The CDR3 has 13 residues. Germline V gene lookup returns CDR1 LNHDA and CDR2 SQIVND (reference sequence). The CDR3 region has the DNA TGTGCCAGTAGTAAATACAGGGATTCACCCCTCCACTTT. Protein sequence: CASSKYRDSPLHF.

The CDR3 reads CASSTAGVYGYTF. In DNA, the CDR3 is TGTGCCAGCAGCACCGCCGGGGTATACGGCTACACCTTC. The chain links TRBV6-5 to TRBJ1-2; D uncertain. The germline V gene has CDR1 MNHEY and CDR2 SVGAGI. The CDR3 is 13 residues long. Between the trimmed V and J ends, which lost 6 bases and 8 bases, there was a span of 16 bases.

The chain joins TRBV5-1 to TRBJ2-3, with 7 bases identical to TRBD1. Germline-derived CDR1 and CDR2 are SGHRS and YFSETQ. J was trimmed by 0 bases and V by 3 bases; bases with no gene match: 4. The CDR3 totals 15 residues. The CDR3 region has the DNA TGCGCCAGCAGCTCCGGACAGGTTAGCACAGATACGCAGTATTTT. Encoded protein: CASSSGQVSTDTQYF.

The chain uses TRBV10-3 and TRBJ1-5, with 7 bases matching TRBD1. The germline gives CDR1 ENHRY, CDR2 SYGVKD. Unmatched junction bases numbered 8, after V lost 10 bases and J lost 5 bases. The CDR3 runs 13 residues. CDR3 DNA: TGTGCCACCGCTCCTGACAGGGATCAGCCCCAGCATTTT. Its translation is CATAPDRDQPQHF.

V usage is TRBV30 and J usage is TRBJ2-1; 9 positions match TRBD2. Germline V gene sequence: CDR1 GTSNPN, CDR2 SVGIG (reference sequence). The CDR3 length is 15 residues. The V and J ends lost 2 bases and 3 bases, in that order; junction bases with no gene match: 5. The DNA for the CDR3 is TGTGCCTGGAGTAGGCGGGGGGGAAGCTACAATGAGCAGTTCTTC. It translates to CAWSRRGGSYNEQFF.

This chain connects TRBV29-1 to TRBJ2-7; 11 bases match TRBD2. Per germline, CDR1 SQVTM and CDR2 ANQGSEA. The CDR3 has 17 amino acids. Trimming cost V 2 bases and J 0 bases; bases outside gene matches: 9. The CDR3 DNA reads as TGCAGCGTTGAATTCTTTGGAGGGACTAGCGGCTCCTACGAGCAGTACTTC. Amino acids: CSVEFFGGTSGSYEQYF.

The V gene is TRBV5-1, the J gene TRBJ2-7; D might be TRBD1 (5 bases). Germline V gives CDR1 SGHRS, CDR2 YFSETQ. CDR3 length equals 13 residues. Trimming took 4 bases from V and 4 from J, leaving 12 bases between them. The CDR3 DNA is TGCGCCAGCAGCGGGCCCCAGGGTTACGAGCAGTACTTC. Translating gives CASSGPQGYEQYF.

This clone was detected once. This sequence joins TRBV9 and TRBJ2-2; 11 nucleotides agree with TRBD2. Germline V gives CDR1 SGDLS, CDR2 YYNGEE. Trimming took 4 bases from V and 4 from J; bases not matched to a gene: 6. The CDR3 has 16 residues. The chain's CDR3 is CASSPRLAGITGELFF. CDR3 coding DNA: TGTGCCAGCAGCCCCCGACTAGCGGGGATCACCGGGGAGCTGTTTTTT.

The V call is TRBV4-3, the J call TRBJ2-7; D may be TRBD2 (5 bases). The length of the CDR3 is 15 residues. From germline, CDR1 is LGHNA and CDR2 YSLEER. With 0 bases removed from V and 3 bases from J, the gap between germline ends came to 12 bases. In DNA, the CDR3 is TGCGCCAGCAGCCAAGATCCTACGACTAACTACGAGCAGTACTTC. This gives the protein CASSQDPTTNYEQYF.

A word on this clone: At the DNA level, this CDR3 is encoded by other sequences in the same sample as well. V and J are TRBV5-1 and TRBJ1-1; possibly TRBD1 for D (5 bases). The CDR3 totals 14 residues. Germline CDR1 SGHRS, CDR2 YFSETQ. V dropped 0 bases and J dropped 1 base, with 7 bases sitting between them. CDR3 sequence reads: CASSLAQGNTEAFF. The CDR3 bases are TGCGCCAGCAGCTTGGCTCAGGGGAACACTGAAGCTTTCTTT. Full variable domain (rest looked up from reference TRBV5-1 and TRBJ1-1): KAGVTQTPRYLIKTRGQQVTLSCSPISGHRSVSWYQQTPGQGLQFLFEYFSETQRNKGNFPGRFSGRQFSNSRSEMNVSTLELGDSALYLCASSLAQGNTEAFFGQGTRLTVV.

The count of this clone is one. The CDR3 DNA follows: TGCAGCGTTGAAGATCGGAGTACCCACACCCCTTTCTATAATTCACCCCTCCACTTT. Protein: CSVEDRSTHTPFYNSPLHF. The rearrangement links TRBV29-1 to TRBJ1-6; D is unresolved. Trimming left V 0 bases short and J 3 bases short, with 21 bases between. Germline V lookup: CDR1 SQVTM, CDR2 ANQGSEA. The CDR3 runs 19 residues. The variable domain in full, completed from reference TRBV29-1 and TRBJ1-6, reads SAVISQKPSRDICQRGTSLTIQCQVDSQVTMMFWYRQQPGQSLTLIATANQGSEATYESGFVIDKFPISRPNLTFSTLTVSNMSPEDSSIYLCSVEDRSTHTPFYNSPLHFGNGTRLTVT.